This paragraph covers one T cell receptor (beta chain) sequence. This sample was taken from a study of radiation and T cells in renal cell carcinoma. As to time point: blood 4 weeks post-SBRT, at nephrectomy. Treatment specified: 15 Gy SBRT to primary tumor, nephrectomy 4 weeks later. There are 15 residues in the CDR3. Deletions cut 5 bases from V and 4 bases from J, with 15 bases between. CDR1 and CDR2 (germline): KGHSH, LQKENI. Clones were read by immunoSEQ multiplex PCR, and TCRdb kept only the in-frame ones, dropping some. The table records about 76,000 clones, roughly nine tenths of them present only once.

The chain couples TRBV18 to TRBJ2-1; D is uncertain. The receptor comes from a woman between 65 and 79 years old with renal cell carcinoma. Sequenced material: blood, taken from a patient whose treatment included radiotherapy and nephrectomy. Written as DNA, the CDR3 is TGTGCCAGCTCAGGAAAAGGCCGGTTATACAATGAGCAGTTCTTC. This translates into CASSGKGRLYNEQFF.